The clone carrying this T cell receptor beta chain was counted only a few times. TCR beta CDR3 regions were amplified from RNA transcripts. RT-PCR in the first round used HTBI primers; a second-round multiplex PCR followed. TCRdb recomputed calls from the multiplex PCR reads with MiXCR, one row per CDR3 protein. This table holds approximately 700,000 distinct CDR3 sequences, about 38% found once. These data originate in a study of Graves' ophthalmopathy and Graves' hyperthyroidism. Study summary: Peripheral blood (taken before any treatment) was collected at initial diagnosis.

Sampling 10 ml of fresh peripheral blood provided the PBMCs. Specimen: peripheral blood. The clonotype originates from an adult man with Graves' ophthalmopathy.

This chain's CDR3 is CATGTLDQPQHF. Written as DNA, the CDR3 is TGTGCCACCGGGACTCTCGATCAGCCCCAGCATTTT. The chain couples TRBV24-1 to TRBJ1-5; tentatively, D is TRBD1 (5 bases). Germline-derived CDR1 and CDR2 are KGHDR and SFDVKD. The CDR3 covers 12 residues. V was clipped by 9 bases and J by 5 bases, with 10 bases between them.